These T cell receptor beta chains were read from a single sample in a study of PD-L1 blockade in urothelial cancer. The table came from immunoSEQ multiplex PCR; TCRdb's copy has only in-frame clones and leaves some out. Here the sample spans some 87,000 clones, around 87% being singletons. Sequenced here: PBMCs, sampled around atezolizumab (anti-PD-L1) treatment. The receptors were gathered from a man aged 60-69 years with urothelial cancer. Both conserved end residues are part of each CDR3. The order of the fields is clone size, V gene, D gene, J gene, CDR3 protein, CDR3 DNA. The D gene is left open where the match is weak. A row's size may be missing; if present it is once, few, many or a size class.

clone size: .; V gene: TRBV4-2; D gene: TRBD1; J gene: TRBJ1-4; CDR3 protein: CASSQGGQTNEKLFF; CDR3 DNA: TGTGCCAGCAGCCAAGGGGGACAGACTAATGAAAAACTGTTTTTT
clone size: .; V gene: TRBV7-2; D gene: TRBD1; J gene: TRBJ1-2; CDR3 protein: CASSPYPGQGYGYTF; CDR3 DNA: TGTGCCAGCAGCCCGTATCCGGGACAGGGCTATGGCTACACCTTC
clone size: .; V gene: TRBV19; D gene: TRBD2; J gene: TRBJ2-1; CDR3 protein: CASSIRQPGTSGLYNEQFF; CDR3 DNA: TGTGCCAGTAGTATTAGGCAACCCGGGACTAGCGGCCTGTACAATGAGCAGTTCTTC
clone size: .; V gene: TRBV9; D gene: TRBD2; J gene: TRBJ2-5; CDR3 protein: CASSERDSPSYTQYF; CDR3 DNA: TGTGCCAGCAGCGAGCGGGACTCCCCTTCGTATACCCAGTACTTC
clone size: .; V gene: TRBV5-8; D gene: .; J gene: TRBJ2-7; CDR3 protein: CASSLDTGKGEQYF; CDR3 DNA: TGTGCCAGCAGCTTGGATACAGGGAAGGGGGAGCAGTACTTC
clone size: .; V gene: TRBV11-2; D gene: TRBD2; J gene: TRBJ2-5; CDR3 protein: CASSLGRGGWLGETQYF; CDR3 DNA: TGTGCCAGCAGCCTGGGGCGGGGGGGATGGTTGGGGGAGACCCAGTACTTC
clone size: .; V gene: TRBV11-2; D gene: TRBD1; J gene: TRBJ2-7; CDR3 protein: CASSRTGASYEQYF; CDR3 DNA: TGTGCCAGCTCCCGGACAGGGGCCTCCTACGAGCAGTACTTC
clone size: once; V gene: TRBV5-1; D gene: TRBD1; J gene: TRBJ2-3; CDR3 protein: CASSSTGRISTDTQYF; CDR3 DNA: TGCGCCAGCAGCTCGACAGGGAGAATTAGCACAGATACGCAGTATTTT
clone size: .; V gene: TRBV12-5; D gene: TRBD2; J gene: TRBJ2-3; CDR3 protein: CASGLGLAGGTDTQYF; CDR3 DNA: TGTGCTAGTGGTCTGGGACTAGCGGGGGGTACAGATACGCAGTATTTT
clone size: .; V gene: TRBV7-6; D gene: .; J gene: TRBJ2-7; CDR3 protein: CASSYGTAGDSYEQYF; CDR3 DNA: TGTGCCAGCAGCTATGGGACTGCGGGCGACTCCTACGAGCAGTACTTC
clone size: .; V gene: TRBV28; D gene: .; J gene: TRBJ1-3; CDR3 protein: CASTNRDTIYF; CDR3 DNA: TGTGCCAGCACGAATCGGGACACCATATATTTT